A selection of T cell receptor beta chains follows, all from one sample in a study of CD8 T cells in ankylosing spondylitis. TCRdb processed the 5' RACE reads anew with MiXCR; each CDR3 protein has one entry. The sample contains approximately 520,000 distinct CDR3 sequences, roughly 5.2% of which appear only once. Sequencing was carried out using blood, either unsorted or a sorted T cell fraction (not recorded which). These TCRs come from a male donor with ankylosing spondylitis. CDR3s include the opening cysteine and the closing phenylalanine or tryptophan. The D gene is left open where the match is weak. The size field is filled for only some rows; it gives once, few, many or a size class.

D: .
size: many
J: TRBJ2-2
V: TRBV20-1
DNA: TGCAGTGCTATCGGACAGCATATAGACACCGGGGAGCTGTTTTTT
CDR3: CSAIGQHIDTGELFF

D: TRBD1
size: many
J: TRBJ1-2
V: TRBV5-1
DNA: TGCGCCAGCAGCCCTAACGGAGGGGGCGCGTCTGGCTACACCTTC
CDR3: CASSPNGGGASGYTF

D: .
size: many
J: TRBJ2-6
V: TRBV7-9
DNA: TGTGCCAGCAGCGACCAACAACAGCATGCGGCCAACGTCCTGACTTTC
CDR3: CASSDQQQHAANVLTF

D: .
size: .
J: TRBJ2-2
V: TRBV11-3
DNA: TGTGCCAGCAGCCCCGGAAGGTTGGGCACCGGGGAGCTGTTTTTT
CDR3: CASSPGRLGTGELFF

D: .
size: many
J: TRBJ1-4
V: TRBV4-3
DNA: TGCGCCAGCAGCCAAGGCACTGGGACTAATGAAAAACTGTTTTTT
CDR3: CASSQGTGTNEKLFF

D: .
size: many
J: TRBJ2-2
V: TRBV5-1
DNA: TGCGCCAGCAGCTTGGCCGCAGTTACCAACACCGGGGAGCTGTTTTTT
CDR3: CASSLAAVTNTGELFF

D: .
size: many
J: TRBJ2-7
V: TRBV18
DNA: TGTGCCAGCTCACCATTCGGTCCGGGAGCGAGCGAGCAGTACTTC
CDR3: CASSPFGPGASEQYF

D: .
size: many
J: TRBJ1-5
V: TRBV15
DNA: TGTGCCACCGGGAGTATGCGGCGGAGCAATCAGCCCCAGCATTTT
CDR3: CATGSMRRSNQPQHF

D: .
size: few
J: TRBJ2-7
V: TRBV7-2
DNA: TGTGCCAGCAGCTTATCATCCGGACCCTACGAGCAGTACTTC
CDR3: CASSLSSGPYEQYF

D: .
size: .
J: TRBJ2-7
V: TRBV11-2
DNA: TGTGCCAGCAGCTCAGTACAGGGTACTTTCTACGAGCAGTACTTC
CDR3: CASSSVQGTFYEQYF

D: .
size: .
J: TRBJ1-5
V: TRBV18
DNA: TGTGCCAGCTCACCCCAAGGGAGGCAGAACAATCAGCCCCAGCATTTT
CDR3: CASSPQGRQNNQPQHF

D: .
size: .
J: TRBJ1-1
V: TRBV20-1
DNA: TGCAGTGCTAGAGAATCGGTTAGGAACACTGAAGCTTTCTTT
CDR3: CSARESVRNTEAFF

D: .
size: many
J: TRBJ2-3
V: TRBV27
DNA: TGTGCCAGCAGTCCAGTCCGACGCGGTGGCCCAGATACGCAGTATTTT
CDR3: CASSPVRRGGPDTQYF

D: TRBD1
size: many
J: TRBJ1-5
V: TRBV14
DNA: TGTGCCAGCAGCCACTGGACAGGGGGAAGTCAGCCCCAGCATTTT
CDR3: CASSHWTGGSQPQHF

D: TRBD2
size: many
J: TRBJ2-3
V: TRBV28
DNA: TGTGCCAGCAGTTTCAATAGCGGGGGGGTTATCATTACGCTACGGTTT
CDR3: CASSFNSGGVIITLRF

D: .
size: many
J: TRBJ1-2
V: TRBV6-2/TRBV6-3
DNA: TGTGCCAGCAGCCTGACCGTGGCGGTAAATCTGCGCTACACCTTC
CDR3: CASSLTVAVNLRYTF

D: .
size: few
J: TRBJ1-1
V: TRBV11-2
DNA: TGTGCCAGCAGCTTTAGGACTGACACTGAAGCTTTCTTT
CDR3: CASSFRTDTEAFF

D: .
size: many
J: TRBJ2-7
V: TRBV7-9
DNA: TGTGCCAGCAGCTCGACCCGGGGGCGGCTGATTTACGAGCAGTACTTC
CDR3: CASSSTRGRLIYEQYF

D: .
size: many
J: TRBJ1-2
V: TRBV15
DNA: TGTGCCACCAGCAGAGATGGAGGGAGGAGCTACACCTTC
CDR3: CATSRDGGRSYTF

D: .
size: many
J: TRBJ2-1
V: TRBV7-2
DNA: TGTGCCAGCAGCTTAATGGTCAGGTACAATGAGCAGTTCTTC
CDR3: CASSLMVRYNEQFF

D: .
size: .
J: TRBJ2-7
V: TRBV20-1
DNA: TGCAGTGCTAGAGATCACCCAGTTGCCTACGAGCAGTACTTC
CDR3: CSARDHPVAYEQYF

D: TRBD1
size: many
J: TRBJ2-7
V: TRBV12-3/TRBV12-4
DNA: TGTGCCAGCAGCCTGACAGGGGGCCCCTACGAGCAGTACTTC
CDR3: CASSLTGGPYEQYF

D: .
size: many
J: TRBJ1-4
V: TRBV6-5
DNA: TGTGCCAGCAGCTCGGGGGAAAAACTGTTTTTT
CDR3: CASSSGEKLFF

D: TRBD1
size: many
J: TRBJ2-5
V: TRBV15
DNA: TGTGCCACCAGCAGTGGTAGACAGGGGGTCGAGACCCAGTACTTC
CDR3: CATSSGRQGVETQYF

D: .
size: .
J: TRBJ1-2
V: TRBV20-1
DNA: TGCAGTGCTACCGAGGGGCTTAACTATGGCTACACCTTC
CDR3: CSATEGLNYGYTF

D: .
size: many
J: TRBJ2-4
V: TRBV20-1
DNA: TGCAGTGCCCCCGACATTCTGAAAGCCAAAAACATTCAGTACTTC
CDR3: CSAPDILKAKNIQYF

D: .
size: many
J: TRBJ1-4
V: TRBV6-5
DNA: TGTGCCAGCAGTTATCACTCCGCGTATTCTGCAACTAATGAAAAACTGTTTTTT
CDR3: CASSYHSAYSATNEKLFF

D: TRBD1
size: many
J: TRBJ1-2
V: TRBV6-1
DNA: TGTGCCAGCGGGACAGCGAGGAATGGCTACACCTTC
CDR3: CASGTARNGYTF

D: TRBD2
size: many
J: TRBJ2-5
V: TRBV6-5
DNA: TGTGCCAGCAGTTACTCGATTCCTAGCGGGAGAGAGACCCAGTACTTC
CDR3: CASSYSIPSGRETQYF

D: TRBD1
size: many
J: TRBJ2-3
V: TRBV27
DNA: TGTGCCAGCCGACCTTTGGGACAGGGGGCTGGAGATACGCAGTATTTT
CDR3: CASRPLGQGAGDTQYF

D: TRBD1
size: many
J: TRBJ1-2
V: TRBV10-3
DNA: TGTGCCATCAGTGGACGAGGGGGCGACTATGGCTACACCTTC
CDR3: CAISGRGGDYGYTF

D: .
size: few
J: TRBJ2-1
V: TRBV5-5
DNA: TGTGCCAGCAGCTTGGGGGCCCGTTCCTCCGCGACCTACAATGAGCAGTTCTTC
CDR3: CASSLGARSSATYNEQFF